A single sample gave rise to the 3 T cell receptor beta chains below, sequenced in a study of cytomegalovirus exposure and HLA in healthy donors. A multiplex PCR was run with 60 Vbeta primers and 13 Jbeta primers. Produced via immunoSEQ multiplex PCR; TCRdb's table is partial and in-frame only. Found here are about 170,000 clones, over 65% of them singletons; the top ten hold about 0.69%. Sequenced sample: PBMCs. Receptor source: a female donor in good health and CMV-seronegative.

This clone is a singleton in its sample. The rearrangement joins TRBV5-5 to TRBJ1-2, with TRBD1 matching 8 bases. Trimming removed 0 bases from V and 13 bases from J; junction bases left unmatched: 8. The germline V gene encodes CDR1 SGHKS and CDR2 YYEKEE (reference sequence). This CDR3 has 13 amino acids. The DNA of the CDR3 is TGTGCCAGCAGCTTGGCCGACGGACAGGGCCTCACCTTC. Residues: CASSLADGQGLTF.

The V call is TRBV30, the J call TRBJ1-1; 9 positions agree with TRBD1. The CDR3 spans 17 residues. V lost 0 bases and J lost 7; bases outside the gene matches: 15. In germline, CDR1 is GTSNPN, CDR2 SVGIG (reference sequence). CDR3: CAWSVQGAGGQGGEAFF. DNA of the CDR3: TGTGCCTGGAGTGTACAGGGGGCTGGGGGTCAGGGGGGTGAAGCTTTCTTT.

The CDR3 sequence: CASSGGGITGELFF. DNA for the CDR3: TGTGCCAGCAGTGGAGGAGGGATCACCGGGGAGCTGTTTTTT. The rearrangement links TRBV2 to TRBJ2-2, with a tentative D call TRBD2 (6 bases). This CDR3 has 14 residues. CDR1 is SNHLY and CDR2 is FYNNEI in the germline V gene. The V and J ends lost 4 bases and 4 bases respectively, with 10 bases between them.